This TCR beta chain was captured in a study of blood T cell repertoires in COVID-19. Study context: Donors in the United States, Italy and Spain gave samples during acute or convalescent COVID-19. T cells, B-cell-depleted T cells, or PBMCs supplied cDNA or gDNA.

Study processing details: Researchers report that nucleated cell counts were estimated from reference gene primer amplification. Measured with immunoSEQ multiplex PCR; TCRdb has only the in-frame clones, and not every one. The DNA was the basis for D and trimming; V, J and clone size are from that table. The data hold approximately 160,000 clones, with 81% observed a single time. The source material was peripheral blood. This clonotype originated in a man between 60 and 75 years old with active or convalescent COVID-19.

The CDR3 DNA reads as TGTGCCAGCAGGGGCACAGGGCGCGATGAGCAGTTCTTC. Residues: CASRGTGRDEQFF. The chain is built from TRBV28 and TRBJ2-1; D possibly corresponds to TRBD1 (6 bases). The CDR3 length is 13 residues. The V gene lost 6 bases and the J gene lost 8 bases, with 14 bases spanning the gap. From germline, CDR1 is MDHEN and CDR2 SYDVKM.